This T cell receptor beta chain stems from a study of cytomegalovirus exposure and HLA in healthy donors. Researchers ran the PCR with 60 Vbeta and 13 Jbeta primers. Profiled with immunoSEQ multiplex PCR; TCRdb holds only in-frame clones, not every one. The sample has about 160,000 clones. V shed 2 bases, J shed 1 base, and the junction held 1 base outside the gene matches. This CDR3 has 15 amino acids. Looked up from germline, CDR1 is MNHNY and CDR2 is SVGAGI (reference sequence). The material sequenced was PBMCs. The rearrangement links TRBV6-6 to TRBJ2-1; TRBD1 matches at 8 bases. The receptor was derived from a woman aged 55-75 years in good health and CMV-seronegative. Written as DNA, the CDR3 is TGTGCCAGCAGTTACCAGGGGGCTTCCTACAATGAGCAGTTCTTC. It yields the protein CASSYQGASYNEQFF.